This T cell receptor (beta chain) was documented in a study of chemoradiotherapy in HPV16-positive cancers. Study-level points and caveats: In HPV16-positive patients, HPV-responsive T-cell expansion tracked better recurrence-free survival.

Profiled with immunoSEQ multiplex PCR; TCRdb holds only in-frame clones, not every one. Of about 30,000 clones listed, 84% were seen once; the top ten hold roughly 6%. Repertoires were sampled repeatedly during chemoradiotherapy. This clone is judged medium-sized. Its antigen is still unknown. The CDR3 spans 13 residues. The germline CDR1 and CDR2 sequences are MNHEY and SVGAGI. V gave up 6 bases and J gave up 5 bases, with 13 bases separating them. The TCR was taken from a human donor with HPV-associated anogenital cancer. The genes are TRBV6-5 and TRBJ1-1; possibly TRBD1 for D (6 bases). The sample was blood, taken from a patient who underwent chemoradiotherapy. CDR3 residues: CASRARGGTEAFF. CDR3 DNA: TGTGCCAGCAGAGCTCGAGGGGGAACTGAAGCTTTCTTT.